What follows are 21 T cell receptor beta chains derived from one specimen sequenced in a study of metastatic and nonmetastatic thyroid tumors. TCRdb re-called clones from the PCR reads using MiXCR. The sample comprises fewer than 30,000 clones, around 15% of which are singletons, and about 4.5% rests with the top ten. Thyroid surgery was preceded by no treatment in any patient. What was sequenced was blood. The origin of the receptors is a female donor with papillary thyroid cancer or a benign thyroid nodule (not recorded which). Some clones in this sample may be carry-over from other donors' samples.

In this sample, this clone turned up a few times. The J gene is TRBJ1-5, the V gene TRBV19; 10 bases align to TRBD1. The CDR3 is 15 amino acids. J gave up 6 bases and V 1 base, and 3 bases lay outside the gene matches. Germline CDR1 is LNHDA and CDR2 is SQIVND (reference sequence). In nucleotides, the CDR3 is TGTGCCAGTAGTATAGGGACAGGGGGTGGTCAGCCCCAGCATTTT. It is translated as CASSIGTGGGQPQHF.

To note about this clone: Relative to the germline gene, one junction end is altered; a read error may explain this. The rearrangement uses TRBV7-3 and TRBJ2-3, with TRBD2 as a possible D gene (6 bases). This CDR3 region has 15 residues. Germline V lookup: CDR1 SGHTA, CDR2 FQGTGA. The CDR3 DNA follows: TGTGCCAGCAGACGGCGGGGCGGAGTCACAGATAAGCAGTATTTT. Amino acids: CASRRRGGVTDKQYF.

In its sample, this clone was seen many times. The chain has TRBV2 and TRBJ1-2; D gene uncertain. V was shortened by 8 bases and J by 1 base, with 5 bases between the two germline ends. This CDR3 is built from 11 residues. CDR1 and CDR2 from the germline V gene are SNHLY and FYNNEI. The CDR3 here is CASAVNYGYTF. As DNA, the CDR3 is TGTGCCAGCGCGGTTAACTATGGCTACACCTTC.

The chain carries TRBV7-6 and TRBJ2-3, with 10 bases aligning to TRBD1. Trimming took 5 bases from V and 2 from J; bases not matched to a gene: 4. This CDR3 has 15 amino acids. Per the germline V gene, CDR1 is SGHVS and CDR2 is FNYEAQ. The CDR3 coding sequence is TGTGCCAGCAGCCAGGGACAGGGGATCACAGATACGCAGTATTTT. Its translation: CASSQGQGITDTQYF. The full variable domain, its missing parts supplied by reference TRBV7-6 and TRBJ2-3, is GAGVSQSPRYKVTKRGQDVALRCDPISGHVSLYWYRQALGQGPEFLTYFNYEAQQDKSGLPNDRFSAERPEGSISTLTIQRTEQRDSAMYRCASSQGQGITDTQYFGPGTRLTVL.

Ten or more counts support this clone. This CDR3 is also generated by other DNA sequences in the sample. This chain uses TRBV20-1 with TRBJ2-7, with TRBD1 matching over 9 bases. There are 14 residues in the CDR3. Germline trimming cut 6 bases from V and 3 bases from J; bases unmatched to any gene: 9. The V gene's germline CDR1 is DFQATT and CDR2 SNEGSKA (reference sequence). The CDR3 nucleotides are TGCAGTGCGGAACCCGGGACAGGGAGCTACGAGCAGTACTTC. Encoded protein: CSAEPGTGSYEQYF.

This chain uses TRBV12-3 or TRBV12-4 with TRBJ2-3; D remains unclear. V was clipped by 5 bases and J by 14 bases, with 23 bases between them. CDR3 size: 14 residues. The CDR3 DNA is TGTGCCAGCAGTCCCCCCACTGTGGCGGCTCGTTCGTATTTT. Its translation is CASSPPTVAARSYF.

This clone is classed as medium-sized. The CDR3 coding sequence is TGTGCCAGCAGACCCGCCGCGGGGGGCGGGGAGCTGTTTTTT. Protein: CASRPAAGGGELFF. The chain is built from TRBV6-1 and TRBJ2-2; 8 bases align to TRBD2. Germline CDR1 reads MNHNS; CDR2 reads SASEGT. Trimming at V came to 6 bases and at J to 7 bases, leaving 7 bases not matched to a gene. CDR3 length equals 14 residues.

This clone appeared many times. The chain is built from TRBV12-3 or TRBV12-4 and TRBJ1-2; TRBD1 is a possible D gene (6 bases). The CDR3 has 14 residues. V was shortened by 3 bases and J by 5 bases, with 13 bases between the two germline ends. CDR3 in amino acids: CASSFRARGYGYTF. In DNA form, the CDR3 reads TGTGCCAGCAGTTTCAGGGCCAGGGGATATGGCTACACCTTC.

As to this clone: One end of the junction does not line up with germline, which may come from a read error. This sequence joins TRBV2 and TRBJ1-5; D uncertain. In germline, CDR1 is SNHLY, CDR2 FYNNEI. The CDR3 is 15 amino acids. The CDR3 DNA sequence: TGTGCCAGTAGTGCTTGGGAAGGAGGCAATCAGCCCCAGCATTTT. Translation gives CASSAWEGGNQPQHF.

In its sample, this clone was seen many times. The V call is TRBV3-1, the J call TRBJ2-7; 7 bases agree with TRBD2. Germline CDR1 and CDR2: LGHDT and YNNKEL (reference sequence). The CDR3 runs 16 residues. Unmatched junction bases numbered 15, after V lost 4 bases and J lost 6 bases. The CDR3 sequence: CASSPHRTGGTREQYF. The CDR3 region has the DNA TGTGCCAGCAGCCCCCACCGGACGGGAGGTACGCGCGAGCAGTACTTC.

This clone was seen ten or more times. This chain joins TRBV5-6 and TRBJ1-2; D unclear. Per germline, CDR1 SGHDT and CDR2 YYEEEE. V was pared by 1 base and J by 5 bases, with 6 bases between. The CDR3 spans 12 residues. Here the CDR3 reads CASSLNSYGYTF. In nucleotides, the CDR3 is TGTGCCAGCAGCTTGAACAGTTATGGCTACACCTTC.

This clone was detected ten times or more. This sequence joins TRBV4-1 and TRBJ2-3; TRBD2 matches at 8 bases. Per the germline V gene, CDR1 is MGHRA and CDR2 is YSYEKL. V gave up 0 bases and J gave up 2 bases; unmatched junction bases: 7. The CDR3 consists of 17 residues. As DNA, the CDR3 is TGCGCCAGCAGCCAAGATAGCACTAGCGGATTCACAGATACGCAGTATTTT. Amino acids: CASSQDSTSGFTDTQYF.

This clone is medium-sized. The chain recombines TRBV6-1 with TRBJ2-7; 11 nucleotides agree with TRBD1. This CDR3 has 15 residues. Germline V gene data show CDR1 as MNHNS and CDR2 as SASEGT. Germline trimming cut 4 bases from V and 3 bases from J; bases unmatched to any gene: 5. Here the CDR3 reads CASSVSGTGGYEQYF. The CDR3 nucleotides read TGTGCCAGCAGTGTTTCAGGGACAGGGGGCTACGAGCAGTACTTC.

This clone was observed many times. The genes are TRBV24-1 and TRBJ1-4, with TRBD1 identical over 12 bases. CDR3 length: 19 residues. Germline V CDR1 and CDR2: KGHDR, SFDVKD. The trim removed 4 bases at V and 7 bases at J, leaving 15 bases unmatched. The chain's CDR3 is CATSDPLRDRGHPGEKLFF. For the CDR3, the DNA is TGTGCCACCAGTGACCCACTCCGGGACAGGGGGCACCCGGGTGAAAAACTGTTTTTT.

This clone was recorded at least ten times. This chain joins TRBV29-1 and TRBJ2-3, with TRBD2 as a possible D gene (6 bases). The CDR3 runs to 13 residues. Germline V CDR1 and CDR2: SQVTM, ANQGSEA. CDR3 sequence (DNA): TGCACCCATAGCGGAGTAAGCACAGATACGCAGTATTTT. It encodes CTHSGVSTDTQYF.

This clone has a count of ten or more. J is TRBJ2-1 and V is TRBV2; no definite D call. CDR1 is SNHLY and CDR2 is FYNNEI in the germline V gene. The ends were cut back, 6 bases at V and 7 bases at J, with 7 bases in the middle. The CDR3 consists of 11 residues. The CDR3 DNA sequence: TGTGCCAGCAGACTTTATAATGAGCAGTTCTTC. It is translated as CASRLYNEQFF.

This clone ranks as medium-sized. V usage is TRBV19 and J usage is TRBJ1-6; a weak D match, TRBD1 (5 bases). The CDR3 is made up of 12 amino acids. Between the trimmed V and J ends, which lost 6 bases and 7 bases, there was a span of 7 bases. Germline-derived CDR1 and CDR2 are LNHDA and SQIVND (reference sequence). CDR3 bases: TGTGCCAGTAGCCCAGGGAATTCACCCCTCCACTTT. Translating it yields CASSPGNSPLHF.

The V gene is TRBV11-2, the J gene TRBJ2-1; 9 bases line up with TRBD1. Looked up from germline, CDR1 is SGHAT and CDR2 is FQNNGV. CDR3 length: 13 residues. The V gene end was trimmed by 9 bases and the J gene end by 7 bases; junction bases not matched to a gene: 7. CDR3 sequence: CASGEDRGNEQFF. The DNA for the CDR3 is TGTGCCAGTGGGGAGGACAGGGGAAATGAGCAGTTCTTC.

The rearrangement links TRBV20-1 to TRBJ2-2, with 12 positions matching TRBD2. The trim removed 3 bases at V and 6 bases at J, leaving 11 bases unmatched. The CDR3 is made up of 17 amino acids. The germline V gene encodes CDR1 DFQATT and CDR2 SNEGSKA (reference sequence). CDR3 protein: CSARVTSGGGCPGELFF. The CDR3 bases are TGCAGTGCTAGGGTGACTAGCGGGGGCGGGTGCCCCGGGGAGCTGTTTTTT.

This clone was observed many times. The chain combines TRBV12-3 or TRBV12-4 with TRBJ2-3; TRBD2 agrees at 9 bases. J lost 1 base, V lost 3 bases, and 8 bases had no gene match. This CDR3 spans 17 amino acids. The CDR3 is CASSLGSGGPRTDTQYF. The CDR3 coding sequence is TGTGCCAGCAGTTTGGGTAGCGGGGGACCTCGCACAGATACGCAGTATTTT.

Worth noting for this clone: A read error may produce the germline difference seen at one junction end. The same CDR3 arises from other DNA sequences in this sample as well. The chain uses TRBV12-5 and TRBJ1-2; TRBD1 might be the D (5 bases). CDR3 size: 17 residues. Germline V CDR1 and CDR2: LGHNT, FRNRAP. In DNA form, the CDR3 reads TGTGCTAGCGGTTTCCTCGACCGAGGGGAGTTGGGTTATGGCTACACCTTC. Encoded protein: CASGFLDRGELGYGYTF.